Shown below are 25 T cell receptor beta chains from a single sample sequenced in a study of shared clonotypes between healthy human individuals. Clones were sequenced by immunoSEQ multiplex PCR, and TCRdb holds only the in-frame ones, with some missing. The data show hundreds of thousands of clones, with approximately 95% seen just once and 0.06% held by the top ten. Sequenced: naive CD4+ T cells sorted from blood. Subset: CD45RA+ positively selected. The receptors shown here come from a woman in her thirties in good health.

This clone was seen only a few times. The chain is built from TRBV21-1 and TRBJ2-2. TRBV21-1 is an annotated pseudogene. The CDR3 has 9 amino acids. The CDR3 region has the DNA TGTGCCAGCAGCAGGACCGAAAATTTT. This gives the protein CASSRTENF.

This clone occurred once. The genes are TRBV12-5 and TRBJ2-5; 9 bases map to TRBD1. V was clipped by 4 bases and J by 5 bases; unmatched bases: 8. The germline V gene encodes CDR1 LGHNT and CDR2 FRNRAP. The CDR3 sequence is 15 residues long. The CDR3 DNA is TGTGCTAGTGGTTCTAACAGGGGGCCGGGGGAGACCCAGTACTTC. Amino acid sequence: CASGSNRGPGETQYF.

Of note for this clone: The same CDR3 also results from other DNA sequences found in this sample. The gene calls are TRBV27 and TRBJ2-7, with D uncertain. Trimming removed 4 bases at V and 0 bases at J, with 7 bases between. The CDR3 length is 13 residues. Per the germline V gene, CDR1 is MNHEY and CDR2 is SMNVEV (reference sequence). The DNA of the CDR3 is TGTGCCAGCAGTTCCACTATCTCCTACGAGCAGTACTTC. It translates to CASSSTISYEQYF.

The chain joins TRBV5-4 to TRBJ2-2; weak D call: TRBD1 (5 bases). Germline lookup yields CDR1 SGHNT and CDR2 YYREEE (reference sequence). The CDR3 is 15 residues long. Trimming shortened V by 1 base and J by 0 bases, and 7 bases separated the two germline ends. The CDR3: CASSLRTTNTGELFF. In nucleotides, the CDR3 is TGTGCCAGCAGCTTGCGGACAACGAACACCGGGGAGCTGTTTTTT.

V is TRBV4-1 and J is TRBJ1-2; D is undetermined. The germline CDR1 and CDR2 sequences are MGHRA and YSYEKL. V was trimmed by 2 bases and J by 8 bases, leaving 21 bases between them. The CDR3 consists of 16 residues. The CDR3 nucleotides are TGCGCCAGCAGCCAACCCACCGGACGACGATCGCAGGGCTACACCTTC. The encoded protein is CASSQPTGRRSQGYTF.

The genes are TRBV5-1 and TRBJ2-2; 9 nucleotides agree with TRBD1. In germline, CDR1 is SGHRS, CDR2 YFSETQ. The junction had 4 bases not matched to a gene; V was cut back by 0 bases and J by 7 bases. The CDR3 runs 15 residues. CDR3 sequence: CASSLDRGRIGELFF. CDR3 nucleotides: TGCGCCAGCAGCTTGGACAGGGGGCGCATCGGGGAGCTGTTTTTT.

V and J are TRBV18 and TRBJ2-1, with TRBD1 as a possible D gene (6 bases). Germline values: CDR1 KGHSH, CDR2 LQKENI. V was cut by 1 base and J by 10 bases, with 8 bases left in between. CDR3 length: 12 residues. The CDR3 DNA follows: TGTGCCAGCTCACCACAAGGGACAGAGCAGTTCTTC. Amino acids: CASSPQGTEQFF.

The CDR3 here is CASWRWGSSYNEQFF. The CDR3, as DNA: TGTGCCAGCTGGAGGTGGGGAAGCTCCTACAATGAGCAGTTCTTC. V and J are TRBV28 and TRBJ2-1, with D perhaps TRBD2 (5 bases). The CDR3 totals 15 residues. The V end lost 8 bases, the J end lost 0 bases, and 14 bases lay between the germline ends. Germline V gene lookup returns CDR1 MDHEN and CDR2 SYDVKM.

The rearrangement links TRBV9 to TRBJ1-2; 7 bases agree with TRBD1. The V gene end was trimmed by 4 bases and the J gene end by 4 bases; junction bases not matched to a gene: 7. Looked up from germline, CDR1 is SGDLS and CDR2 is YYNGEE. The CDR3 has 14 amino acids. CDR3 residues: CASSTLGGPYGYTF. The CDR3 DNA reads TGTGCCAGCAGCACTCTAGGGGGCCCCTATGGCTACACCTTC. Variable domain in full (rest from reference TRBV9 and TRBJ1-2): DSGVTQTPKHLITATGQRVTLRCSPRSGDLSVYWYQQSLDQGLQFLIQYYNGEERAKGNILERFSAQQFPDLHSELNLSSLELGDSALYFCASSTLGGPYGYTFGSGTRLTVV.

The V call is TRBV5-6, the J call TRBJ1-4, with D maybe TRBD1 (5 bases). This CDR3 comprises 17 residues. From germline, CDR1 is SGHDT and CDR2 YYEEEE. V lost 5 bases to trimming and J lost 8 bases, with 25 bases between them. The CDR3 DNA reads as TGTGCCAGCAGTAGAGGACATGGGACCTCTACGACCGAAAAACTGTTTTTT. This codes for CASSRGHGTSTTEKLFF.

This chain connects TRBV5-4 to TRBJ2-5; 7 bases fit TRBD2. The J call may not be correct, given that the DNA end is closer to TRBJ2-7. CDR3 length: 17 residues. In germline, CDR1 is SGHNT, CDR2 YYREEE (reference sequence). The CDR3 DNA reads as TGTGCCAGCAGCTCAGAATGGACGGGGAGGGACTCCTACGAGCAGTACTTC. Its protein is CASSSEWTGRDSYEQYF.

The chain links TRBV2 to TRBJ1-1; D gene unclear. CDR3 length equals 13 residues. The V end lost 7 bases, the J end lost 4 bases, and 13 bases lay between the germline ends. Germline-derived CDR1 and CDR2 are SNHLY and FYNNEI. The CDR3 DNA follows: TGTGCCAGCAAAAGGGTGGTGGGCACTGAAGCTTTCTTT. The encoded protein is CASKRVVGTEAFF.

This clone appeared a single time. The chain is built from TRBV5-4 and TRBJ2-5; D possibly corresponds to TRBD1 (5 bases). The germline V gene has CDR1 SGHNT and CDR2 YYREEE (reference sequence). There are 14 residues in the CDR3. With 6 bases removed from V and 1 base from J, the gap between germline ends came to 13 bases. The CDR3 DNA is TGTGCCAGCACCCTTGGCCAGGGCCAAGAGACCCAGTACTTC. Its translation is CASTLGQGQETQYF.

The gene calls are TRBV2 and TRBJ2-4; 9 bases align to TRBD2. V shed 7 bases and J 6 bases; nucleotides not matched to a gene: 13. Germline CDR1 reads SNHLY; CDR2 reads FYNNEI. The CDR3 is made up of 16 amino acids. The CDR3 coding sequence is TGTGCCAGCATCCGAGGTTTCCAGCGGGAGGCAAACATTCAGTACTTC. Translating it yields CASIRGFQREANIQYF.

The CDR3 here is CASSRDRLRLAFF. The CDR3 region has the DNA TGTGCCAGCAGTAGGGACAGGCTACGGTTAGCTTTCTTT. The chain combines TRBV6-1 with TRBJ1-1; 8 bases are a match to TRBD1. The V gene end was trimmed by 5 bases and the J gene end by 10 bases; junction bases not matched to a gene: 9. This CDR3 comprises 13 residues. The germline CDR1 and CDR2 sequences are MNHNS and SASEGT.

The V call is TRBV10-3, the J call TRBJ1-5; D is unclear. Trimming removed 5 bases from V and 1 base from J, with 9 bases in between. Germline CDR1 reads ENHRY; CDR2 reads SYGVKD. The CDR3 extends over 14 amino acids. The CDR3 DNA sequence: TGTGCCATCAGTCAGGAAACGAGCAATCAGCCCCAGCATTTT. Translation: CAISQETSNQPQHF.

Here the CDR3 DNA reads TGTGCCAGCAGACCGACAGGGTTAGGCAATCAGCCCCAGCATTTT. Amino acid sequence: CASRPTGLGNQPQHF. The chain has TRBV27 and TRBJ1-5; TRBD1 matches at 7 bases. Per germline, CDR1 MNHEY and CDR2 SMNVEV (reference sequence). The CDR3 loop spans 15 amino acids. V trimming: 6 bases; J trimming: 2 bases; junction bases outside the gene matches: 7.

This clone came up once. This sequence joins TRBV27 and TRBJ1-1; weak D call: TRBD1 (5 bases). V lost 6 bases and J lost 4, with 12 bases in between. The CDR3 is 13 residues long. Germline V gives CDR1 MNHEY, CDR2 SMNVEV (reference sequence). CDR3 sequence: CASRLTGTTEAFF. As DNA, the CDR3 is TGTGCCAGCAGGCTAACGGGGACCACTGAAGCTTTCTTT.

The J gene is TRBJ2-7, the V gene TRBV6-4; 13 bases match TRBD2. V dropped 0 bases and J dropped 7; count of bases not matched to a gene: 6. The CDR3 covers 16 residues. The germline V gene encodes CDR1 MRHNA and CDR2 SNTAGT. CDR3 DNA: TGTGCCAGCAGTGACTCTTGGGGACTAGCGGGACATGAGCAGTACTTC. This encodes CASSDSWGLAGHEQYF.

J is TRBJ1-5 and V is TRBV21-1; the D call of TRBD1 is as the table states it, not checked on the DNA. TRBV21-1 is given as a pseudogene. This CDR3 comprises 14 residues. The DNA of the CDR3 is TGTGCCAGTACGACAGGGAATAGCAATCAGCCCCAGCATTTT. As protein: CASTTGNSNQPQHF.

V and J are TRBV27 and TRBJ2-1, with D possibly being TRBD2 (6 bases). This CDR3 has 12 residues. Per germline, CDR1 MNHEY and CDR2 SMNVEV (reference sequence). V gave up 6 bases and J gave up 10 bases, with 13 bases separating them. In DNA form, the CDR3 reads TGTGCCAGCAGGGGGGACTCGAGCGAGCAGTTCTTC. This gives the protein CASRGDSSEQFF.

The CDR3 here is CASSQVGEKLFF. The CDR3 DNA reads as TGTGCCAGCAGCCAAGTCGGTGAAAAACTGTTTTTT. The chain employs TRBV14 and TRBJ1-4, with D hard to call. V gave up 1 base and J gave up 7 bases, with 4 bases separating them. Germline V gene lookup returns CDR1 SGHDN and CDR2 FVKESK. CDR3 length: 12 residues.

The V gene is TRBV5-1, the J gene TRBJ2-7; a weak D match, TRBD1 (5 bases). Germline CDR1 SGHRS, CDR2 YFSETQ. This CDR3 comprises 13 residues. V lost 4 bases, J lost 0 bases, and 8 bases lay in between. CDR3 loop: CASSRQNSYEQYF. The CDR3 DNA reads as TGCGCCAGCAGCCGACAGAACTCCTACGAGCAGTACTTC.

The chain recombines TRBV5-4 with TRBJ2-7; D gene ambiguous. Trimming left V 0 bases short and J 5 bases short, with 15 bases between. Germline CDR1 reads SGHNT; CDR2 reads YYREEE (reference sequence). This CDR3 spans 15 amino acids. DNA of the CDR3: TGTGCCAGCAGCTTGGGCCAACAGATTTCCGACGAGCAGTACTTC. This gives the protein CASSLGQQISDEQYF.

The chain recombines TRBV18 with TRBJ2-1, with D possibly being TRBD2 (7 bases). The CDR3 contains 17 residues. Per the germline V gene, CDR1 is KGHSH and CDR2 is LQKENI. The V end lost 3 bases, the J end lost 0 bases, and 15 bases lay between the germline ends. CDR3 loop: CASSPVGGAGSYNEQFF. Written as DNA, the CDR3 is TGTGCCAGCTCACCCGTTGGGGGGGCAGGCTCCTACAATGAGCAGTTCTTC.